Listed here are 16 T cell receptor beta chains from one sample, sequenced in a study of T cell responses to AZD1222 COVID-19 vaccine. Only in-frame clones appear in the TCRdb table, and some are missing; sequencing was by immunoSEQ multiplex PCR. The repertoire consists of about 150,000 clones, with 70% to 90% occurring once and the leading ten covering 5.5% to 7%. The sample in question was peripheral blood, obtained after recovery from COVID-19. These receptors all come from an adult who had recovered from COVID-19.

The chain recombines TRBV3-1 (or the pseudogene TRBV3-2) with TRBJ2-3; maybe TRBD1 (6 bases). The CDR3 consists of 15 residues. Germline CDR1 reads LGHDT; CDR2 reads YNNKEL (reference sequence). Trimming removed 3 bases from V and 2 bases from J, with 12 bases in between. The CDR3 coding sequence is TGTGCCAGCAGCCACCGAACAGGGACCACAGATACGCAGTATTTT. Amino acids: CASSHRTGTTDTQYF.

This sequence joins TRBV15 and TRBJ2-1; 12 bases match TRBD2. Germline V gene data show CDR1 as LNHNV and CDR2 as YYDKDF (reference sequence). V lost 0 bases to trimming and J lost 6 bases; unmatched junction nucleotides: 3. The CDR3 spans 16 residues. The CDR3 nucleotides are TGTGCCACCAGCAGAGAACTAGCGGGGGGCATCAATGAGCAGTTCTTC. It is translated as CATSRELAGGINEQFF.

The V and J genes are TRBV6-1 and TRBJ1-2; TRBD1 is a possible D gene (5 bases). From germline, CDR1 is MNHNS and CDR2 SASEGT. The CDR3 contains 13 residues. Trimming shortened V by 1 base and J by 7 bases, and 10 bases separated the two germline ends. Here the CDR3 DNA reads TGTGCCAGCAGTGAAGGGCCAGGGAGTGGCTACACCTTC. This gives the protein CASSEGPGSGYTF.

The J gene is TRBJ2-1, the V gene TRBV27, with 10 nucleotides matching TRBD2. The V gene end was trimmed by 4 bases and the J gene end by 3 bases; junction bases not matched to a gene: 12. The length of the CDR3 is 18 residues. The germline V gene encodes CDR1 MNHEY and CDR2 SMNVEV (reference sequence). The chain's CDR3 is CASSSPHRTSGIYNEQFF. The CDR3 DNA is TGTGCCAGCAGTTCTCCACACCGTACTAGCGGGATCTACAATGAGCAGTTCTTC.

The chain has TRBV6-2 or TRBV6-3 and TRBJ1-5, with a weak D call TRBD1 (5 bases). V lost 6 bases to trimming and J lost 6 bases, with 21 bases between them. The CDR3 has 16 amino acids. CDR1 is MNHEY and CDR2 is SVGEGT in the germline V gene. CDR3 region: CASSRIGGVAGQPQHF. The CDR3 DNA reads TGTGCCAGCAGCAGAATTGGGGGGGTCGCTGGTCAGCCCCAGCATTTT.

The chain uses TRBV6-2 or TRBV6-3 and TRBJ2-2, with 7 bases aligning to TRBD2. This CDR3 is built from 16 residues. Germline values: CDR1 MNHEY, CDR2 SVGEGT. Trimming removed 0 bases from V and 3 bases from J; junction bases left unmatched: 4. The CDR3 DNA reads as TGTGCCAGCAGTTACTCGGAGAGCGGGGACACCGGGGAGCTGTTTTTT. Protein: CASSYSESGDTGELFF.

The V call is TRBV12-5, the J call TRBJ2-1; 7 positions agree with TRBD2. The CDR3 totals 14 residues. V was clipped by 4 bases and J by 7 bases; unmatched bases: 7. Per the germline V gene, CDR1 is LGHNT and CDR2 is FRNRAP. The CDR3 reads CASGSRTSRNEQFF. Here the CDR3 DNA reads TGTGCTAGTGGTTCCCGGACTAGTCGGAATGAGCAGTTCTTC.

The V call is TRBV10-3, the J call TRBJ1-1; 7 bases are shared with TRBD1. V shed 6 bases, J shed 3 bases, and the junction held 7 bases outside the gene matches. This CDR3 has 14 amino acids. From germline, CDR1 is ENHRY and CDR2 SYGVKD. The CDR3 here is CAIRLVDRDTEAFF. The CDR3 region has the DNA TGTGCCATCAGGTTAGTCGACAGGGACACTGAAGCTTTCTTT.

This clone turned up a few times. This chain links TRBV29-1 with TRBJ2-1; 7 nucleotides align to TRBD2. CDR1 is SQVTM and CDR2 is ANQGSEA in the germline V gene. J gave up 0 bases and V 7 bases, and 12 bases lay outside the gene matches. This CDR3 has 16 residues. CDR3 amino acids: CSGVGTIRSSYNEQFF. CDR3 DNA sequence: TGCAGCGGGGTCGGGACTATCAGGAGCTCCTACAATGAGCAGTTCTTC.

This chain links TRBV12-3 or TRBV12-4 with TRBJ1-1; a possible D gene is TRBD1 (6 bases). The V gene lost 4 bases and the J gene lost 3 bases, with 9 bases spanning the gap. CDR3 length: 13 amino acids. The CDR3 DNA follows: TGTGCCAGCAGTTGGGGGCGGGACACTGAAGCTTTCTTT. As protein: CASSWGRDTEAFF.

The chain joins TRBV4-1 to TRBJ2-3; 8 bases align to TRBD2. Germline-derived CDR1 and CDR2 are MGHRA and YSYEKL. The CDR3 is 16 amino acids. The V and J ends lost 0 bases and 5 bases, in that order; junction bases with no gene match: 7. Here the CDR3 DNA reads TGCGCCAGCAGCCAAGATGGCGGGGGGCGGGGAGATACGCAGTATTTT. Protein product: CASSQDGGGRGDTQYF.

This clone was found once. The genes are TRBV19 and TRBJ2-6; 7 bases are a match to TRBD1. This CDR3 is built from 14 residues. V gave up 7 bases and J gave up 3 bases; unmatched junction bases: 3. Germline values: CDR1 LNHDA, CDR2 SQIVND (reference sequence). The CDR3 nucleotides read TGTGCCAGTATGAACAGGGGTGGGGCCAACGTCCTGACTTTC. Encoded protein: CASMNRGGANVLTF. Using reference TRBV19 and TRBJ2-6 for the parts outside the CDR3, the full variable domain is DGGITQSPKYLFRKEGQNVTLSCEQNLNHDAMYWYRQDPGQGLRLIYYSQIVNDFQKGDIAEGYSVSREKKESFPLTVTSAQKNPTAFYLCASMNRGGANVLTFGAGSRLTVL.

The V call is TRBV9, the J call TRBJ2-2; D is uncertain. With 0 bases removed from V and 0 bases from J, the gap between germline ends came to 3 bases. The CDR3 is made up of 14 amino acids. Germline CDR1 is SGDLS and CDR2 is YYNGEE. CDR3: CASSVGANTGELFF. CDR3 sequence (DNA): TGTGCCAGCAGCGTAGGAGCGAACACCGGGGAGCTGTTTTTT.

V is TRBV7-9 and J is TRBJ1-4, with D perhaps TRBD1 (5 bases). Per the germline V gene, CDR1 is SEHNR and CDR2 is FQNEAQ (reference sequence). This CDR3 is 16 amino acids long. V lost 2 bases and J lost 8, with 18 bases in between. CDR3 sequence reads: CASSLPGGLGVEKLFF. As DNA, the CDR3 is TGTGCCAGCAGCTTACCAGGCGGCCTAGGGGTAGAAAAACTGTTTTTT.

The rearrangement joins TRBV5-4 to TRBJ2-1; D assignment may be TRBD1 or TRBD2 (7 bases each). V lost 4 bases and J 0 bases, leaving 14 bases between the germline ends. CDR3 length: 16 residues. CDR1 SGHNT and CDR2 YYREEE come from the germline V gene (reference sequence). The CDR3 DNA reads as TGTGCCAGCAGCCAGGGGGGGGTGAGCTCCTACAATGAGCAGTTCTTC. This codes for CASSQGGVSSYNEQFF.

This clone showed up just once. This chain uses TRBV7-2 with TRBJ2-7, with D possibly being TRBD1 or TRBD2 (5 bases each). Deletions cut 2 bases from V and 4 bases from J, with 15 bases between. The CDR3 runs to 15 residues. Per germline, CDR1 SGHTA and CDR2 FQGNSA. The CDR3 coding sequence is TGTGCCAGCAGCTTATCCCCCGGGACGAGATACGAGCAGTACTTC. Protein: CASSLSPGTRYEQYF.